This entry lists 31 T cell receptor beta chains sequenced from one sample in a study of response to subunit inactivated influenza vaccine. From the RT-PCR reads, TCRdb called clonotypes with MiXCR, one entry per CDR3 protein. Of 530,000 or so distinct CDR3 sequences listed, 13% to 15% were seen once; the top ten hold 11%. Sequenced material: PBMCs from blood, taken roughly 12 days after vaccination. These receptors came from a man aged 50 to 59 who received an inactivated influenza vaccine.

In its sample, this clonotype was seen many times. The V and J genes are TRBV7-9 and TRBJ2-7; D unresolved. The V gene's germline CDR1 is SEHNR and CDR2 FQNEAQ (reference sequence). This CDR3 is built from 12 residues. Between the trimmed V and J ends, which lost 4 bases and 3 bases, there was a span of 7 bases. CDR3 nucleotide sequence: TGTGCCAGCAGCTCCCTCCGCTACGAGCAGTACTTC. Its translation is CASSSLRYEQYF.

This clonotype was detected only a few times. The chain is built from TRBV14 and TRBJ2-2; the match to TRBD1 covers 7 bases. The CDR3 contains 15 residues. The V and J ends lost 1 base and 9 bases, in that order; junction bases with no gene match: 8. Looked up from germline, CDR1 is SGHDN and CDR2 is FVKESK. CDR3 protein: CASSQGTGPHRELFF. CDR3 in DNA: TGTGCCAGCAGCCAAGGGACAGGACCTCACCGGGAGCTGTTTTTT.

In its sample, this clonotype was seen many times. A read error may account for a junction end that differs from germline. The chain recombines TRBV5-1 with TRBJ2-5, with D unresolved. CDR1 and CDR2 (germline): SGHRS, YFSETQ. The CDR3 runs 12 residues. The CDR3 DNA reads as TGTGCCAGCAGCTTGATCCAAGAGACCCAGTACTTC. Residues: CASSLIQETQYF.

The rearrangement links TRBV11-2 to TRBJ2-2; TRBD1 agrees at 7 bases. The V and J ends lost 6 bases and 0 bases, in that order; junction bases with no gene match: 13. CDR1 and CDR2 from the germline V gene are SGHAT and FQNNGV. The CDR3 has 18 residues. CDR3 protein: CASRKEIRTGTNTGELFF. CDR3 nucleotides: TGTGCCAGCAGGAAAGAAATAAGGACAGGAACGAACACCGGGGAGCTGTTTTTT. Complete variable domain (other parts from reference TRBV11-2 and TRBJ2-2): EAGVAQSPRYKIIEKRQSVAFWCNPISGHATLYWYQQILGQGPKLLIQFQNNGVVDDSQLPKDRFSAERLKGVDSTLKIQPAKLEDSAVYLCASRKEIRTGTNTGELFFGEGSRLTVL.

This rearrangement joins TRBV7-2 to TRBJ1-1; D not certain. V was pared by 4 bases and J by 4 bases, with 10 bases between. The CDR3 has 13 amino acids. Germline values: CDR1 SGHTA, CDR2 FQGNSA. The CDR3: CASSWKLFTEAFF. CDR3 nucleotide sequence: TGTGCCAGCAGCTGGAAGTTGTTCACTGAAGCTTTCTTT.

This clonotype appeared many times. The chain is built from TRBV5-1 and TRBJ2-1, with TRBD2 matching 14 bases. The CDR3 consists of 19 residues. Trimming removed 4 bases from V and 0 bases from J; junction bases left unmatched: 9. The germline V gene encodes CDR1 SGHRS and CDR2 YFSETQ. CDR3 sequence: CASSPAGTSGGHSYNEQFF. The CDR3 DNA reads as TGCGCCAGCAGCCCCGCCGGGACTAGCGGGGGCCACTCCTACAATGAGCAGTTCTTC. The whole variable domain, filled in from reference TRBV5-1 and TRBJ2-1, reads KAGVTQTPRYLIKTRGQQVTLSCSPISGHRSVSWYQQTPGQGLQFLFEYFSETQRNKGNFPGRFSGRQFSNSRSEMNVSTLELGDSALYLCASSPAGTSGGHSYNEQFFGPGTRLTVL.

This clonotype was seen a few times. This sequence joins TRBV19 and TRBJ2-7; 10 bases match TRBD1. The CDR3 contains 13 residues. V lost 10 bases and J lost 4; bases outside the gene matches: 7. The germline gives CDR1 LNHDA, CDR2 SQIVND (reference sequence). Here the CDR3 DNA reads TGTGCCACCCGGGACAGGGGCAGGTACGAGCAGTACTTC. Translating it yields CATRDRGRYEQYF.

This clonotype appeared once. The CDR3 sequence is CASSQTGGPTYEQYF. CDR3 coding DNA: TGTGCCAGCAGCCAGACAGGGGGCCCAACCTACGAGCAGTACTTC. The V gene is TRBV7-6, the J gene TRBJ2-7; 10 bases align to TRBD1. The CDR3 runs 15 residues. J lost 2 bases, V lost 5 bases, and 6 bases had no gene match. Per germline, CDR1 SGHVS and CDR2 FNYEAQ.

This rearrangement joins TRBV12-3 or TRBV12-4 to TRBJ1-1; tentatively, D is TRBD1 (6 bases). Trimming cost V 6 bases and J 11 bases, with 16 bases left between them. The CDR3 totals 12 residues. The CDR3 DNA follows: TGTGCCAGCAGCCGAACAGGGTTCGGCGCTTTCTTT. It encodes CASSRTGFGAFF.

The sample holds a few counts of this clonotype. The chain combines TRBV20-1 with TRBJ2-3, with 10 bases identical to TRBD2. Germline-derived CDR1 and CDR2 are DFQATT and SNEGSKA (reference sequence). V lost 5 bases, J lost 4 bases, and 9 bases stayed unmatched. The length of the CDR3 is 15 residues. For the CDR3, the DNA is TGCAGTGCTGAGAGGACTAGCGGAGATCCAGATACGCAGTATTTT. It yields the protein CSAERTSGDPDTQYF.

This clonotype was counted at least ten times. This rearrangement joins TRBV5-1 to TRBJ1-1; D is unresolved. This CDR3 has 14 amino acids. Germline CDR1 SGHRS, CDR2 YFSETQ. V shed 6 bases and J shed 1 base, with 13 bases lying between them. As DNA, the CDR3 is TGCGCCAGCAACCATCCTGGGGAGAACACTGAAGCTTTCTTT. This translates into CASNHPGENTEAFF.

The rearrangement uses TRBV4-1 and TRBJ2-7; tentatively, D is TRBD1 or TRBD2 (5 bases each). With 0 bases removed from V and 6 bases from J, the gap between germline ends came to 15 bases. Germline V lookup: CDR1 MGHRA, CDR2 YSYEKL. The CDR3 is 15 residues long. CDR3 nucleotide sequence: TGCGCCAGCAGCCAAGAGGCACGAGGGGTATTCGAGCAGTACTTC. It specifies CASSQEARGVFEQYF.

This clonotype was picked up a small number of times. The chain carries TRBV28 and TRBJ2-1, with D perhaps TRBD1 (7 bases). This CDR3 spans 15 amino acids. The germline V and J ends were trimmed by 5 bases and 7 bases, with 18 bases remaining between them. CDR1 and CDR2 (germline): MDHEN, SYDVKM. CDR3 loop: CASSPPTGRRNEQFF. The CDR3 nucleotides read TGTGCCAGCAGTCCCCCGACAGGGAGGAGGAATGAGCAGTTCTTC.

In this sample, this clonotype turned up a few times. The chain links TRBV5-1 to TRBJ2-7; a weak D match, TRBD1 (5 bases). V lost 0 bases and J lost 5, with 12 bases in between. The CDR3 has 14 amino acids. Per the germline V gene, CDR1 is SGHRS and CDR2 is YFSETQ. CDR3 coding DNA: TGCGCCAGCAGCTTGGTTCAGGGATCCCACGAGCAGTACTTC. It encodes CASSLVQGSHEQYF. The variable domain in full, with the rest retrieved from reference TRBV5-1 and TRBJ2-7, is KAGVTQTPRYLIKTRGQQVTLSCSPISGHRSVSWYQQTPGQGLQFLFEYFSETQRNKGNFPGRFSGRQFSNSRSEMNVSTLELGDSALYLCASSLVQGSHEQYFGPGTRLTVT.

This clonotype has more than one count but fewer than ten. The chain is built from TRBV20-1 and TRBJ1-1; 11 bases fit TRBD1. CDR3 length: 13 residues. After removal of 5 bases from V and 5 bases from J, the junction contained 4 bases not matched to a gene. The germline CDR1 and CDR2 sequences are DFQATT and SNEGSKA (reference sequence). The DNA for the CDR3 is TGCAGTGCTCACGGGACAGGGGGGACTGAAGCTTTCTTT. Amino acids: CSAHGTGGTEAFF.

This chain connects TRBV4-1 to TRBJ2-6; 7 nucleotides agree with TRBD1. V was pared by 1 base and J by 1 base, with 10 bases of the junction left unmatched. Per the germline V gene, CDR1 is MGHRA and CDR2 is YSYEKL. The CDR3 has 19 amino acids. The CDR3 loop is CASSQGVGQARSGANVLTF. The CDR3 DNA reads TGCGCCAGCAGCCAAGGCGTAGGACAGGCTCGGTCTGGGGCCAACGTCCTGACTTTC.

The sample holds a few counts of this clonotype. The chain employs TRBV28 and TRBJ2-3; TRBD2 aligns across 9 bases. CDR3 size: 14 residues. Losses at the gene ends were 10 bases for V and 5 bases for J; bases not matched to a gene: 10. CDR1 and CDR2 from the germline V gene are MDHEN and SYDVKM. The DNA for the CDR3 is TGTGCCACCGCCGGGGATAGCGGGAGAGATACGCAGTATTTT. Translating gives CATAGDSGRDTQYF.

This clonotype was picked up many times. The gene calls are TRBV12-3 or TRBV12-4 and TRBJ2-3; 7 nucleotides match TRBD1. The CDR3 consists of 13 residues. The V and J ends lost 4 bases and 5 bases, in that order; junction bases with no gene match: 3. The CDR3 bases are TGTGCCAGCAGTTCCTACAGGGGAGATACGCAGTATTTT. This sequence encodes CASSSYRGDTQYF.

This chain joins TRBV7-9 and TRBJ2-1; 7 bases agree with TRBD1. Germline lookup yields CDR1 SEHNR and CDR2 FQNEAQ (reference sequence). J gave up 8 bases and V 5 bases, and 18 bases lay outside the gene matches. This CDR3 is 17 amino acids long. Here the CDR3 reads CASSLDGQAFVWDEQFF. For the CDR3, the DNA is TGTGCCAGCAGCCTAGACGGACAGGCTTTTGTATGGGATGAGCAGTTCTTC.

This clonotype has a handful of counts. The chain links TRBV6-5 to TRBJ2-2; no reliable D call. The V gene's germline CDR1 is MNHEY and CDR2 SVGAGI. The CDR3 spans 13 residues. Trimming left V 3 bases short and J 2 bases short, with 4 bases between. The CDR3 bases are TGTGCCAGCAGTTATACTAACACCGGGGAGCTGTTTTTT. It is translated as CASSYTNTGELFF.

The table lists this clonotype with a few counts. The chain uses TRBV28 and TRBJ2-1; D is uncertain. The CDR3 loop spans 14 amino acids. Trimming shortened V by 6 bases and J by 4 bases, and 13 bases separated the two germline ends. Germline values: CDR1 MDHEN, CDR2 SYDVKM. For the CDR3, the DNA is TGTGCCAGCAGCCGCCCCCTATGGTACAATGAGCAGTTCTTC. Residues: CASSRPLWYNEQFF.

This clonotype occurred many times. The chain joins TRBV19 to TRBJ2-1, with D uncertain. V lost 3 bases and J 8 bases, leaving 14 bases between the germline ends. The CDR3 has 14 amino acids. Germline loops: CDR1 LNHDA, CDR2 SQIVND (reference sequence). DNA for the CDR3: TGTGCCAGTAGTATCGTGCTCATGGGCGATGAGCAGTTCTTC. Residues: CASSIVLMGDEQFF.

This clonotype was recorded a few times. V is TRBV18 and J is TRBJ2-3; D call uncertain. The germline CDR1 and CDR2 sequences are KGHSH and LQKENI. This CDR3 is 14 amino acids long. V lost 3 bases to trimming and J lost 0 bases, with 7 bases between them. CDR3 region: CASSPPASTDTQYF. DNA for the CDR3: TGTGCCAGCTCACCCCCGGCTAGCACAGATACGCAGTATTTT.

This clonotype has only a few counts. J is TRBJ2-3 and V is TRBV6-5; tentative D call: TRBD1 (7 bases). Per germline, CDR1 MNHEY and CDR2 SVGAGI. CDR3 length: 15 amino acids. The V gene lost 4 bases and the J gene lost 4 bases, with 15 bases spanning the gap. The CDR3 spells CASSSPDRDSDTQYF. CDR3 coding DNA: TGTGCCAGCAGTTCCCCCGACAGGGACTCAGATACGCAGTATTTT.

This chain connects TRBV9 to TRBJ1-1; unclear D gene. Per the germline V gene, CDR1 is SGDLS and CDR2 is YYNGEE. Trimming stripped 4 bases from V and 2 bases from J, with 15 bases between. The CDR3 contains 15 residues. In DNA, the CDR3 is TGTGCCAGCAGCAGATCGTGGACCCTAAACACTGAAGCTTTCTTT. Translation: CASSRSWTLNTEAFF.

This chain links TRBV6-1 with TRBJ1-1, with D tentatively TRBD1 (6 bases). The CDR3 totals 19 residues. CDR1 MNHNS and CDR2 SASEGT come from the germline V gene. V dropped 6 bases and J dropped 2 bases, with 28 bases sitting between them. The CDR3, as DNA: TGTGCCAGCAGCCCGAGGGGGGGGGTGGCGGGTGGCTCCAACACTGAAGCTTTCTTT. The encoded protein is CASSPRGGVAGGSNTEAFF.

This clonotype was observed a handful of times. The chain joins TRBV24-1 to TRBJ2-2; a possible D gene is TRBD2 (5 bases). Germline values: CDR1 KGHDR, CDR2 SFDVKD. The CDR3 sequence is 15 residues long. Trimming stripped 3 bases from V and 1 base from J, with 8 bases between. The CDR3 spells CATSDASLNTGELFF. As DNA, the CDR3 is TGTGCCACCAGTGATGCTAGCCTGAACACCGGGGAGCTGTTTTTT.

The V gene is TRBV20-1, the J gene TRBJ2-2, with D tentatively TRBD2 (7 bases). Germline loops: CDR1 DFQATT, CDR2 SNEGSKA (reference sequence). The CDR3 runs to 17 residues. V lost 1 base, J lost 4 bases, and 19 bases lay in between. The CDR3 loop is CSARGGGGPSLTGELFF. DNA of the CDR3: TGCAGTGCTAGAGGAGGGGGAGGGCCCTCGCTCACCGGGGAGCTGTTTTTT.

Only a few counts were recorded for this clonotype. The genes are TRBV15 and TRBJ1-2; D may be TRBD1 (5 bases). CDR1 is LNHNV, CDR2 YYDKDF, per germline (reference sequence). The ends were cut back, 4 bases at V and 3 bases at J, with 9 bases in the middle. The CDR3 sequence is 13 residues long. This CDR3 reads CATSIGAYYGYTF. The CDR3 DNA is TGTGCCACCAGCATTGGGGCCTACTATGGCTACACCTTC.

This clonotype was seen more than once but under ten times. This chain joins TRBV11-2 and TRBJ1-1; D unresolved. Trimming took off 5 bases at V and 4 bases at J, with 5 bases between the two ends. Per the germline V gene, CDR1 is SGHAT and CDR2 is FQNNGV. The CDR3 loop spans 11 amino acids. CDR3 in DNA: TGTGCCAGCAGCATCGGCACTGAAGCTTTCTTT. Protein product: CASSIGTEAFF.

The sample holds many counts of this clonotype. The chain uses TRBV7-2 and TRBJ1-1; perhaps TRBD1 as D (5 bases). The V end was cut by 1 base, the J end by 2 bases, with 8 bases between. Germline lookup yields CDR1 SGHTA and CDR2 FQGNSA. This CDR3 contains 14 residues. In DNA, the CDR3 is TGTGCCAGCAGCTTAGAGGGGCGCAACACTGAAGCTTTCTTT. Its translation is CASSLEGRNTEAFF.